There are many counts of the clone carrying this T cell receptor beta chain. Its antigen is currently unknown. Via MiXCR, TCRdb re-called the 5' RACE reads, giving one row per CDR3 protein. The table has about 66,000 distinct CDR3 sequences, 3.9% seen once. The sample belongs to a study of neurological immune-mediated disorders. Study outcomes and limitations: Phylogenetic analysis grouped 18 of 34 multiple sclerosis patients' repertoires together, suggesting a possible repertoire signature.

2 million PBMCs stored at -80 C were the source of the unsorted libraries. Looked up from germline, CDR1 is ENHRY and CDR2 is SYGVKD. The CDR3 loop spans 15 amino acids. The trim removed 5 bases at V and 4 bases at J, leaving 6 bases unmatched. Sequences were obtained from PBMCs. This sequence joins TRBV10-3 and TRBJ2-2; 8 bases align to TRBD2. The receptor was derived from a man under 40 with multiple sclerosis. CDR3 coding DNA: TGTGCCATCAGTCCGACGGGGGGGATCACCGGGGAGCTGTTTTTT. Its translation is CAISPTGGITGELFF.